This TCR beta chain was sequenced for a study of cytomegalovirus exposure and HLA in healthy donors. Study-wide results and caveats: The study flagged around 160 TCR beta chains as cytomegalovirus-associated.

Concerning this clone: Antigen: not known.

The V end lost 6 bases, the J end lost 8 bases, and 16 bases lay between the germline ends. Germline V gene sequence: CDR1 LGHNT, CDR2 FRNRAP. The CDR3 consists of 13 residues. Profiling relied on immunoSEQ multiplex PCR, and the TCRdb table lists in-frame clones only, not all of them. This table has 200,000 or so clones, more than 65% appearing once. The chain combines TRBV12-5 with TRBJ1-2, with D perhaps TRBD1 (5 bases). This TCR was recovered from a woman aged 30 to 39 in good health and CMV-seropositive. Input material: PBMCs. The CDR3 loop is CASGLTDSSGYTF. DNA for the CDR3: TGTGCTAGTGGCCTCACCGACAGTTCGGGCTACACCTTC. Full variable domain (remainder filled in from reference TRBV12-5 and TRBJ1-2): DARVTQTPRHKVTEMGQEVTMRCQPILGHNTVFWYRQTMMQGLELLAYFRNRAPLDDSGMPKDRFSAEMPDATLATLKIQPSEPRDSAVYFCASGLTDSSGYTFGSGTRLTVV.